The 21 T cell receptor beta chains reported below all come from one sample, sequenced in a study of T cell responses to AZD1222 COVID-19 vaccine. Clones were sequenced by immunoSEQ multiplex PCR, and TCRdb holds only the in-frame ones, with some missing. The table records around 80,000 clones, approximately 90% of them present only once. The sequenced sample was peripheral blood, obtained on day 0 of AZD1222 vaccination. The origin of the receptors is an adult in good health.

V gene TRBV5-1 combines with J gene TRBJ2-3; tentatively, D is TRBD1 (5 bases). The length of the CDR3 is 14 residues. Germline V gene sequence: CDR1 SGHRS, CDR2 YFSETQ. Trimming cost V 2 bases and J 3 bases, with 10 bases left between them. CDR3 sequence reads: CASSFVDRTDTQYF. In DNA form, the CDR3 reads TGCGCCAGCAGCTTCGTCGACAGAACAGATACGCAGTATTTT. The full variable domain, its missing parts supplied by reference TRBV5-1 and TRBJ2-3, is KAGVTQTPRYLIKTRGQQVTLSCSPISGHRSVSWYQQTPGQGLQFLFEYFSETQRNKGNFPGRFSGRQFSNSRSEMNVSTLELGDSALYLCASSFVDRTDTQYFGPGTRLTVL.

V and J are TRBV2 and TRBJ1-1, with D possibly matching TRBD1 (6 bases). Germline V gene sequence: CDR1 SNHLY, CDR2 FYNNEI. Trimming removed 9 bases at V and 0 bases at J, with 11 bases between. The CDR3 is 13 residues long. The CDR3 sequence is CARRTDMNTEAFF. The CDR3 DNA follows: TGTGCCAGGAGGACAGACATGAACACTGAAGCTTTCTTT.

The chain carries TRBV5-1 and TRBJ1-3; 11 bases line up with TRBD1. Germline values: CDR1 SGHRS, CDR2 YFSETQ. V lost 4 bases to trimming and J lost 2 bases; unmatched junction nucleotides: 2. This CDR3 has 15 residues. The CDR3 nucleotides are TGCGCCAGCAGCGGACAGGGGGCGGCTGGAAACACCATATATTTT. This sequence encodes CASSGQGAAGNTIYF.

The chain uses TRBV10-3 and TRBJ2-5; maybe TRBD1 (8 bases). Germline lookup yields CDR1 ENHRY and CDR2 SYGVKD. This CDR3 is 14 amino acids long. The V end lost 11 bases, the J end lost 2 bases, and 18 bases lay between the germline ends. The CDR3: CAATGGLFQETQYF. The CDR3, as DNA: TGTGCCGCCACAGGGGGACTATTTCAAGAGACCCAGTACTTC.

The chain employs TRBV28 and TRBJ2-3; tentatively, D is TRBD1 or TRBD2 (5 bases each). CDR1 and CDR2 from the germline V gene are MDHEN and SYDVKM. The CDR3 contains 13 residues. Trimming shortened V by 6 bases and J by 4 bases, and 11 bases separated the two germline ends. CDR3 sequence: CASRPEGPDTQYF. The CDR3 nucleotides read TGTGCCAGCAGACCAGAGGGGCCAGATACGCAGTATTTT. Combining the CDR3 with reference TRBV28 and TRBJ2-3 gives the whole variable domain DVKVTQSSRYLVKRTGEKVFLECVQDMDHENMFWYRQDPGLGLRLIYFSYDVKMKEKGDIPEGYSVSREKKERFSLILESASTNQTSMYLCASRPEGPDTQYFGPGTRLTVL.

The V gene is TRBV13, the J gene TRBJ2-7; D unclear. This CDR3 spans 13 amino acids. Deletions cut 4 bases from V and 1 base from J, with 8 bases between. Germline V gives CDR1 PRHDT, CDR2 FYEKMQ (reference sequence). The CDR3 bases are TGTGCCAGCAGCTCCGTTGAATCCTACGAGCAGTACTTC. Translated, it gives CASSSVESYEQYF.

The rearrangement joins TRBV19 to TRBJ1-6; D ambiguous. Germline loops: CDR1 LNHDA, CDR2 SQIVND (reference sequence). This CDR3 has 12 residues. V gave up 5 bases and J gave up 6 bases, with 5 bases separating them. DNA of the CDR3: TGTGCCAGTAGTCTTCCTAATTCACCCCTCCACTTT. It encodes CASSLPNSPLHF.

This chain joins TRBV7-2 and TRBJ1-4; possible D gene TRBD1, 6 bases. V lost 1 base to trimming and J lost 7 bases, with 10 bases between them. The V gene's germline CDR1 is SGHTA and CDR2 FQGNSA. This CDR3 is built from 14 residues. CDR3 amino acids: CASSLGGAREKLFF. The CDR3 DNA follows: TGTGCCAGCAGCTTAGGGGGGGCCCGTGAAAAACTGTTTTTT.

This clone was detected only once. The rearrangement uses TRBV18 and TRBJ2-2; D possibly corresponds to TRBD1 (6 bases). This CDR3 region has 14 residues. V was cut by 0 bases and J by 4 bases, with 6 bases left in between. Germline lookup yields CDR1 KGHSH and CDR2 LQKENI. The DNA of the CDR3 is TGTGCCAGCTCACCACCCAGGGGCACCGGGGAGCTGTTTTTT. Its translation: CASSPPRGTGELFF.

The chain uses TRBV11-2 and TRBJ2-7, with unresolved D. The CDR3 sequence is 12 residues long. Germline values: CDR1 SGHAT, CDR2 FQNNGV. Between the trimmed V and J ends, which lost 3 bases and 5 bases, there was a span of 8 bases. CDR3 in DNA: TGTGCCAGCAGCTTCGGTTTCGACGAGCAGTACGTC. Translated: CASSFGFDEQYV.

The J gene is TRBJ1-2, the V gene TRBV6-4, with 7 bases that match TRBD1. Per germline, CDR1 MRHNA and CDR2 SNTAGT. The V gene end was trimmed by 3 bases and the J gene end by 3 bases; junction bases not matched to a gene: 10. There are 16 residues in the CDR3. The CDR3 DNA reads as TGTGCCAGCAGTGATCACAACAGGGGAGAACACTATGGCTACACCTTC. It translates to CASSDHNRGEHYGYTF.

This chain links TRBV5-6 with TRBJ2-2; 7 bases map to TRBD2. The CDR3 consists of 15 residues. Looked up from germline, CDR1 is SGHDT and CDR2 is YYEEEE. The junction had 5 bases not matched to a gene; V was cut back by 3 bases and J by 3 bases. The CDR3: CASSWDYWDTGELFF. DNA for the CDR3: TGTGCCAGCAGCTGGGACTACTGGGACACCGGGGAGCTGTTTTTT.

There are a few counts of this clone. The chain has TRBV30 and TRBJ1-2, with 7 bases fitting TRBD1. CDR1 is GTSNPN, CDR2 SVGIG, per germline (reference sequence). The V segment lost 4 bases and the J segment 5 bases; nucleotides outside the gene matches: 10. CDR3 length equals 14 residues. DNA for the CDR3: TGTGCCTGGATGGGCTCGGGACAGATATATGGCTACACCTTC. Its translation is CAWMGSGQIYGYTF.

The rearrangement links TRBV7-3 to TRBJ1-1; the match to TRBD1 covers 8 bases. Germline CDR1 reads SGHTA; CDR2 reads FQGTGA. CDR3 length: 16 amino acids. Trimming cost V 6 bases and J 0 bases; bases outside gene matches: 9. In nucleotides, the CDR3 is TGTGCCAGCAGTCGGGGACAGGAGAATATGAACACTGAAGCTTTCTTT. It specifies CASSRGQENMNTEAFF. The whole variable domain, filled in from reference TRBV7-3 and TRBJ1-1, reads GAGVSQTPSNKVTEKGKYVELRCDPISGHTALYWYRQSLGQGPEFLIYFQGTGAADDSGLPNDRFFAVRPEGSVSTLKIQRTERGDSAVYLCASSRGQENMNTEAFFGQGTRLTVV.

This clone was recorded once. This chain links TRBV7-8 with TRBJ1-5; D is possibly TRBD1 (6 bases). V gave up 4 bases and J gave up 0 bases, with 10 bases separating them. The CDR3 is 15 residues long. Germline lookup yields CDR1 SGHVS and CDR2 FQNEAQ. DNA of the CDR3: TGTGCCAGCAGCTCGACAGGCTATAGCAATCAGCCCCAGCATTTT. It specifies CASSSTGYSNQPQHF.

V gene TRBV9 combines with J gene TRBJ2-7; 7 nucleotides match TRBD2. Trimming at V came to 4 bases and at J to 0 bases, leaving 7 bases not matched to a gene. The length of the CDR3 is 15 residues. Germline lookup yields CDR1 SGDLS and CDR2 YYNGEE. The CDR3 protein is CASSLSSGSSYEQYF. The DNA for the CDR3 is TGTGCCAGCAGCCTCTCTAGCGGTAGCTCCTACGAGCAGTACTTC. Full variable domain (remainder filled in from reference TRBV9 and TRBJ2-7): DSGVTQTPKHLITATGQRVTLRCSPRSGDLSVYWYQQSLDQGLQFLIQYYNGEERAKGNILERFSAQQFPDLHSELNLSSLELGDSALYFCASSLSSGSSYEQYFGPGTRLTVT.

The rearrangement links TRBV29-1 to TRBJ1-1; 7 bases line up with TRBD1. The CDR3 covers 13 residues. Germline CDR1 is SQVTM and CDR2 is ANQGSEA. After removal of 7 bases from V and 0 bases from J, the junction contained 5 bases not matched to a gene. CDR3: CSAWDSMNTEAFF. Here the CDR3 DNA reads TGCAGCGCTTGGGACAGCATGAACACTGAAGCTTTCTTT.

The rearrangement joins TRBV6-5 to TRBJ2-3, with TRBD1 matching 10 bases. Trimming at V came to 7 bases and at J to 4 bases, leaving 8 bases not matched to a gene. CDR1 MNHEY and CDR2 SVGAGI come from the germline V gene. The CDR3 consists of 15 residues. In DNA, the CDR3 is TGTGCCAGCATAACCGGGACAGGGGAAGCAGATACGCAGTATTTT. Amino acids: CASITGTGEADTQYF.

This clone was seen only once. The chain couples TRBV7-9 to TRBJ2-2; unclear D gene. Germline loops: CDR1 SEHNR, CDR2 FQNEAQ (reference sequence). V lost 8 bases, J lost 6 bases, and 7 bases lay in between. The CDR3 has 11 residues. CDR3 coding DNA: TGTGCCAGCGAGGACCCCGGGGAGCTGTTTTTT. Its translation: CASEDPGELFF.

The chain couples TRBV5-4 to TRBJ2-5, with TRBD2 matching 11 bases. CDR1 SGHNT and CDR2 YYREEE come from the germline V gene (reference sequence). V shed 3 bases, J shed 2 bases, and the junction held 3 bases outside the gene matches. There are 15 residues in the CDR3. The CDR3 is CASSSGTSGQETQYF. The DNA of the CDR3 is TGTGCCAGCAGCTCCGGGACTAGCGGACAAGAGACCCAGTACTTC.

The rearrangement links TRBV12-5 to TRBJ2-5; the D is unclear. Germline CDR1 reads LGHNT; CDR2 reads FRNRAP. CDR3 size: 14 residues. Trimming removed 2 bases from V and 2 bases from J, with 9 bases in between. The CDR3 DNA reads as TGTGCTAGTGGTTTGCAACCCGGACAAGAGACCCAGTACTTC. Translation gives CASGLQPGQETQYF.